This T cell receptor beta chain emerged from a study of CD8 T cells in Susac syndrome. Trimming took off 8 bases at V and 1 base at J, with 5 bases between the two ends. This CDR3 comprises 11 residues. Germline V gives CDR1 MNHNS, CDR2 SASEGT. With random hexamers, reverse transcription was performed on about 0.45 to 1 ug of RNA. Via MiXCR, TCRdb re-called the immunoSEQ multiplex PCR reads, giving one row per CDR3 protein. The sample lists 150,000 to 200,000 distinct CDR3 sequences, approximately 94% seen once, with about 0.086% in the top ten. The TCR originated in a human donor with multiple sclerosis. The genes are TRBV6-1 and TRBJ1-2; D unresolved. Sequencing was carried out using CD4+ T cells from PBMCs. This chain's CDR3 is CASARNYGYTF. CDR3 coding DNA: TGTGCCAGCGCGCGTAACTATGGCTACACCTTC.